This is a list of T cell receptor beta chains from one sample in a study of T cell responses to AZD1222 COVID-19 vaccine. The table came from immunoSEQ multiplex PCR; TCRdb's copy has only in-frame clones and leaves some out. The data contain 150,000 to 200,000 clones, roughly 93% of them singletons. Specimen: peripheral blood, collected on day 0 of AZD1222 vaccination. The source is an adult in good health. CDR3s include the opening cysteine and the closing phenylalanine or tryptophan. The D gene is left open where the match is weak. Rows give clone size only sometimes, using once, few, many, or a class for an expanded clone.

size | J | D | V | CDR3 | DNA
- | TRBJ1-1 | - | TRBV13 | CASSSKWRSTEAFF | TGTGCCAGCAGCTCAAAATGGCGGAGCACTGAAGCTTTCTTT
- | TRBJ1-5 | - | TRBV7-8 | CASSPGVSSNQPQHF | TGTGCCAGCAGCCCAGGCGTTTCTAGCAATCAGCCCCAGCATTTT
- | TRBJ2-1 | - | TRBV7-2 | CASSLVGGGEQFF | TGTGCCAGCAGCTTAGTTGGGGGCGGTGAGCAGTTCTTC
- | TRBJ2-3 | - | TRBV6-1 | CASSDFGRTSTDTQYF | TGTGCCAGCAGTGATTTTGGGCGCACTAGCACAGATACGCAGTATTTT
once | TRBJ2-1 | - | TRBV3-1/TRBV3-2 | CASSAQGIFDEQFF | TGTGCCAGCAGCGCACAGGGTATCTTTGATGAGCAGTTCTTC
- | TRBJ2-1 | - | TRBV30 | CAWSSSYNEQFF | TGTGCCTGGAGTTCCAGCTACAATGAGCAGTTCTTC
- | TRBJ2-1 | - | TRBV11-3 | CASSSPGTLYNEQFF | TGTGCCAGCAGCTCTCCCGGGACACTCTATAATGAGCAGTTCTTC
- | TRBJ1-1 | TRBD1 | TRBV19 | CASIFRQGGRTNTEAFF | TGTGCCAGTATTTTCAGACAGGGAGGGAGGACGAACACTGAAGCTTTCTTT
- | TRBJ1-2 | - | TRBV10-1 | CASKCCGVTTF | TGCGCCAGCAAATGTTGCGGCGTGACGACCTTC
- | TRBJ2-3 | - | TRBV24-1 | CATSDPGLSTDTQYF | TGTGCCACCAGTGACCCAGGGCTAAGCACAGATACGCAGTATTTT
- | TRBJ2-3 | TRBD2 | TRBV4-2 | CASSQIAGGSTDTQYF | TGTGCCAGCAGCCAAATAGCGGGGGGAAGCACAGATACGCAGTATTTT
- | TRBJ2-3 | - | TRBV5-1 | CASSPGWGTPSTDTQYF | TGCGCCAGCAGCCCCGGCTGGGGGACACCCAGCACAGATACGCAGTATTTT
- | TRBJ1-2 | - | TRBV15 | CATSRDKWGYTF | TGTGCCACCAGCAGAGATAAATGGGGCTACACCTTC
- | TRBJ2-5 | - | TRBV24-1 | CATSGGSEETQYF | TGTGCCACCAGTGGGGGATCCGAAGAGACCCAGTACTTC
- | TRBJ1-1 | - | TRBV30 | CAWSDRRNTEAFF | TGTGCCTGGAGTGACAGAAGAAACACTGAAGCTTTCTTT
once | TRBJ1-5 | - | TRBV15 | CATSRGLVTVYNQPQHF | TGTGCCACCAGCAGAGGGTTAGTGACAGTCTACAATCAGCCCCAGCATTTT
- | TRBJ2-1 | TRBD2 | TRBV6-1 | CASSERLAGVSSYNEQFF | TGTGCCAGCAGTGAAAGACTAGCGGGGGTTAGCTCCTACAATGAGCAGTTCTTC
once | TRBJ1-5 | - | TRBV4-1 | CASSQAAASNQPQHF | TGCGCCAGCAGCCAAGCGGCAGCTAGCAATCAGCCCCAGCATTTT
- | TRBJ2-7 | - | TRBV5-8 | CASGSYEQYF | TGTGCCAGCGGATCCTACGAGCAGTACTTC
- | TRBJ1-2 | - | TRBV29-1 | CSARTLRYTF | TGCAGCGCCAGGACGTTGCGCTACACCTTC
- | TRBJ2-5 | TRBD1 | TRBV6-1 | CASSEPGTGQETQYF | TGTGCCAGCAGTGAACCCGGGACAGGACAAGAGACCCAGTACTTC
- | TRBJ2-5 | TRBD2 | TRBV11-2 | CASSPSGGAPETQYF | TGTGCCAGCAGCCCTAGCGGGGGGGCCCCAGAGACCCAGTACTTC
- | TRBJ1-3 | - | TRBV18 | CASSPPRQFSGNTIYF | TGTGCCAGCTCACCACCCCGACAGTTCTCTGGAAACACCATATATTTT
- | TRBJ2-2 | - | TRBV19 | CASSIFSTNTGELFF | TGTGCCAGTAGTATTTTCTCTACCAACACCGGGGAGCTGTTTTTT
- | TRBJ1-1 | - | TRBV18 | CASSPSPEWGNTEAFF | TGTGCCAGCTCACCAAGTCCGGAATGGGGGAACACTGAAGCTTTCTTT
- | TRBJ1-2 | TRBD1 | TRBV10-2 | CASSEGQGTGGYTF | TGCGCCAGCAGTGAGGGACAGGGGACTGGTGGCTACACCTTC
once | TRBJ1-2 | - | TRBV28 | CASSFSSGDYGYTF | TGTGCCAGCAGTTTCAGCTCAGGGGACTATGGCTACACCTTC
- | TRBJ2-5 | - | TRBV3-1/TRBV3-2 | CASSHTGTVKETQYF | TGTGCCAGCAGCCACACCGGGACGGTGAAAGAGACCCAGTACTTC
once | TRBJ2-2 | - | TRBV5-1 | CASSPLRGEDGELFF | TGCGCCAGCAGCCCCTTAAGGGGGGAAGACGGGGAGCTGTTTTTT